This is a list of T cell receptor beta chains from one sample in a study of molecular identifiers for immune sequencing clone quantification. A single record per CDR3 protein comes from TCRdb applying MiXCR to the PCR reads. The sample lists over 300,000 distinct CDR3 sequences; roughly a quarter were seen once. Sequenced: naive CD8+ T cells from blood, with Jurkat cell RNA spiked in. These receptor sequences come from a human donor in good health. Some libraries in this study had Jurkat cell RNA spiked in. Each CDR3 is given with its conserved first and last residue. The order of the fields is clone size, D gene, J gene, V gene, CDR3 protein, CDR3 DNA. D genes are given only for firm matches. A row's size may be missing; if present it is once, few, many or a size class.

clone_size: many; d_call: TRBD1; j_call: TRBJ2-2; v_call: TRBV29-1; cdr3_aa: CSVRLDRSNTGELFF; cdr3_nt: TGCAGCGTTAGATTGGACAGGTCGAACACCGGGGAGCTGTTTTTT
clone_size: few; d_call: NA; j_call: TRBJ1-1; v_call: TRBV30; cdr3_aa: CAWSPIGTEAFF; cdr3_nt: TGTGCCTGGAGTCCCATCGGCACTGAAGCTTTCTTT
clone_size: few; d_call: NA; j_call: TRBJ2-2; v_call: TRBV20-1; cdr3_aa: CSPRRGTNTGELFF; cdr3_nt: TGCAGCCCCAGGAGGGGAACGAACACCGGGGAGCTGTTTTTT
clone_size: many; d_call: NA; j_call: TRBJ2-4; v_call: TRBV29-1; cdr3_aa: CSAGGLAKNIQYF; cdr3_nt: TGCAGCGCCGGGGGCCTGGCCAAAAACATTCAGTACTTC
clone_size: NA; d_call: NA; j_call: TRBJ1-1; v_call: TRBV7-2; cdr3_aa: CASGLWGPNTEAFF; cdr3_nt: TGTGCCAGCGGCTTGTGGGGGCCGAACACTGAAGCTTTCTTT
clone_size: NA; d_call: TRBD1; j_call: TRBJ2-2; v_call: TRBV20-1; cdr3_aa: CSAKDRDRGNTGELFF; cdr3_nt: TGCAGTGCCAAAGATAGGGACAGGGGAAACACCGGGGAGCTGTTTTTT
clone_size: NA; d_call: NA; j_call: TRBJ2-7; v_call: TRBV5-6; cdr3_aa: CTSSLGAGPTYEQYF; cdr3_nt: TGTACCAGCAGCTTGGGTGCGGGGCCTACCTACGAGCAGTACTTC
clone_size: many; d_call: TRBD2; j_call: TRBJ2-7; v_call: TRBV27; cdr3_aa: CASRMRGASYEQYF; cdr3_nt: TGTGCCAGTCGAATGCGGGGGGCCAGCTACGAGCAGTACTTC
clone_size: many; d_call: NA; j_call: TRBJ1-3; v_call: TRBV28; cdr3_aa: CASSPGGSGNTIYF; cdr3_nt: TGTGCCAGCAGTCCCGGGGGCTCTGGAAACACCATATATTTT
clone_size: NA; d_call: NA; j_call: TRBJ1-6; v_call: TRBV6-5; cdr3_aa: CASTSQGRDSPLHF; cdr3_nt: TGTGCCAGCACCAGTCAGGGGAGAGATTCACCCCTCCACTTT
clone_size: NA; d_call: NA; j_call: TRBJ2-1; v_call: TRBV6-2/TRBV6-3; cdr3_aa: CASTHTTGYNEQFF; cdr3_nt: TGTGCCAGCACACATACTACAGGGTACAATGAGCAGTTCTTC
clone_size: NA; d_call: NA; j_call: TRBJ1-4; v_call: TRBV11-2; cdr3_aa: CASSLYKGSEKLFF; cdr3_nt: TGTGCCAGCAGCCTTTATAAGGGAAGCGAAAAACTGTTTTTT
clone_size: NA; d_call: TRBD1; j_call: TRBJ1-1; v_call: TRBV4-1; cdr3_aa: CVSSQLRQGVTEAFF; cdr3_nt: TGCGTCAGCAGCCAACTCAGACAGGGGGTGACTGAAGCTTTCTTT
clone_size: NA; d_call: TRBD2; j_call: TRBJ2-5; v_call: TRBV27; cdr3_aa: CTSSLLAGGETQYF; cdr3_nt: TGCACCAGCAGTTTATTAGCGGGGGGTGAGACCCAGTACTTC
clone_size: NA; d_call: NA; j_call: TRBJ1-3; v_call: TRBV11-2; cdr3_aa: CASSLQGLSGNTIYF; cdr3_nt: TGTGCCAGCAGCTTACAGGGGCTATCTGGAAACACCATATATTTT
clone_size: few; d_call: TRBD1; j_call: TRBJ2-5; v_call: TRBV27; cdr3_aa: CASSHGQGGETQYF; cdr3_nt: TGTGCCAGCAGTCACGGACAGGGTGGAGAGACCCAGTACTTC
clone_size: NA; d_call: TRBD2; j_call: TRBJ2-6; v_call: TRBV6-5; cdr3_aa: CASRFSLAGTKEGAYVLTF; cdr3_nt: TGTGCCAGCAGGTTTAGCCTAGCGGGAACCAAGGAAGGGGCCTACGTCCTGACTTTC
clone_size: NA; d_call: TRBD2; j_call: TRBJ2-3; v_call: TRBV29-1; cdr3_aa: CSVEDGGTSGSTDTQYF; cdr3_nt: TGCAGCGTTGAAGATGGGGGGACTAGCGGGAGCACAGATACGCAGTATTTT
clone_size: few; d_call: NA; j_call: TRBJ2-7; v_call: TRBV4-3; cdr3_aa: CASSQGQEYEQYF; cdr3_nt: TGCGCCAGCAGCCAAGGGCAAGAGTACGAGCAGTACTTC
clone_size: NA; d_call: TRBD2; j_call: TRBJ2-3; v_call: TRBV7-8; cdr3_aa: CASTLGGTGTRVADTQYF; cdr3_nt: TGTGCCAGCACCCTAGGGGGAACCGGGACTAGGGTCGCAGATACGCAGTATTTT
clone_size: NA; d_call: NA; j_call: TRBJ2-3; v_call: TRBV7-2; cdr3_aa: CVSSLVLQTPTDTQYF; cdr3_nt: TGTGTCAGCAGCTTAGTACTTCAAACCCCCACAGATACGCAGTATTTT
clone_size: many; d_call: NA; j_call: TRBJ1-4; v_call: TRBV7-9; cdr3_aa: CASSSSGAKLFF; cdr3_nt: TGTGCCAGCAGCTCCTCAGGGGCGAAACTGTTTTTT
clone_size: many; d_call: NA; j_call: TRBJ2-7; v_call: TRBV5-1; cdr3_aa: CASSEKVNSYEQYF; cdr3_nt: TGCGCCAGCAGCGAAAAAGTCAACTCCTACGAGCAGTACTTC
clone_size: NA; d_call: NA; j_call: TRBJ2-3; v_call: TRBV27; cdr3_aa: CTSGLLADTQYF; cdr3_nt: TGTACCAGCGGACTGCTCGCAGATACGCAGTATTTT
clone_size: few; d_call: NA; j_call: TRBJ2-5; v_call: TRBV6-5; cdr3_aa: CASSNGQSQETQYF; cdr3_nt: TGTGCCAGCAGTAACGGACAGAGCCAAGAGACCCAGTACTTC
clone_size: NA; d_call: NA; j_call: TRBJ1-2; v_call: TRBV6-2/TRBV6-3; cdr3_aa: CASRWTLVDEGYTF; cdr3_nt: TGTGCCAGCAGGTGGACGCTTGTGGACGAAGGCTACACCTTC
clone_size: many; d_call: TRBD1; j_call: TRBJ2-7; v_call: TRBV19; cdr3_aa: CASSKDTGDYEQYF; cdr3_nt: TGTGCCAGTAGTAAGGACACAGGGGACTACGAGCAGTACTTC
clone_size: NA; d_call: TRBD1; j_call: TRBJ2-7; v_call: TRBV27; cdr3_aa: CASRRRGLSYEQYF; cdr3_nt: TGTGCCAGCAGGCGAAGGGGGCTCTCCTACGAGCAGTACTTC